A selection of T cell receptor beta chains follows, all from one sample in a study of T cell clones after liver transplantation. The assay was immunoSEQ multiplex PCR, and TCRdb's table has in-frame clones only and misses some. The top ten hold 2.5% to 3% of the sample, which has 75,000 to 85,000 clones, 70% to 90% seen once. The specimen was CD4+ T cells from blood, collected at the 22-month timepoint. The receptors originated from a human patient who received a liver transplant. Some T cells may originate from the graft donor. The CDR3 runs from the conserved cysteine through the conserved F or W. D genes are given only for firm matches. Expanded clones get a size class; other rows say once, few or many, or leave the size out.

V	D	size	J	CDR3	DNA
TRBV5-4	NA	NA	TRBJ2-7	CASSLGSASDRASYEQYF	TGTGCCAGCAGCTTGGGGTCGGCTAGCGATCGGGCGTCCTACGAGCAGTACTTC
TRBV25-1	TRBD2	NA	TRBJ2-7	CASSEGLAGAREQYF	TGTGCCAGCAGTGAGGGACTAGCGGGAGCCCGCGAGCAGTACTTC
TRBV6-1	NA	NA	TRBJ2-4	CASRRSGEAKNIQYF	TGTGCCAGCAGAAGATCAGGGGAAGCCAAAAACATTCAGTACTTC
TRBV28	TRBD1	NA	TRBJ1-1	CATYLQGSTEAFF	TGTGCCACCTACTTACAGGGGAGTACTGAAGCTTTCTTT
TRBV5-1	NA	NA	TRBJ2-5	CASSHALDSLNRETQYF	TGCGCCAGCAGCCATGCCTTGGACTCCCTCAATAGGGAGACCCAGTACTTC
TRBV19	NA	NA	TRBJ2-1	CASSNRVGVRYNEQFF	TGTGCCAGTAGTAACCGGGTGGGGGTGCGTTACAATGAGCAGTTCTTC
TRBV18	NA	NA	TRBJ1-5	CASSPLQDQPQHF	TGTGCCAGCTCACCACTGCAGGATCAGCCCCAGCATTTT
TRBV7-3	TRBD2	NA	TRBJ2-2	CASSLRSSGEAIGTGELFF	TGTGCCAGCAGCTTACGGTCTAGCGGGGAGGCTATAGGCACCGGGGAGCTGTTTTTT
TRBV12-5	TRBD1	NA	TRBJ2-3	CASGLVLVSGGTTDTQYF	TGTGCTAGTGGTTTGGTACTTGTGTCAGGGGGCACCACAGATACGCAGTATTTT
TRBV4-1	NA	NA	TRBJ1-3	CASSRTRGNTIYF	TGCGCCAGCAGCCGAACCCGTGGAAACACCATATATTTT
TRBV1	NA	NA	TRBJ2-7	CTSSQIYEQYF	TGCACCAGCAGCCAAATCTACGAGCAGTACTTC
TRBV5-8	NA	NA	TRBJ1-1	CASSLEYRDTEAFF	TGTGCCAGCAGCTTGGAGTATAGGGACACTGAAGCTTTCTTT
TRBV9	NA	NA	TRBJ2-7	CASSARFENYEQYF	TGTGCCAGCAGCGCCCGGTTTGAGAACTACGAGCAGTACTTC
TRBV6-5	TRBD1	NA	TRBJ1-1	CASSSGGYNTEAFF	TGTGCCAGCAGCTCAGGGGGCTATAACACTGAAGCTTTCTTT
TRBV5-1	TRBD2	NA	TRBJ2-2	CASSPREGGTGELFF	TGCGCCAGCAGCCCCCGGGAGGGGGGCACCGGGGAGCTGTTTTTT
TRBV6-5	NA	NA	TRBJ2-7	CASSYVGVEYEQYF	TGTGCCAGCAGTTACGTTGGGGTTGAATACGAGCAGTACTTC
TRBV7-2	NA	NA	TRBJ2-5	CASSFLVQQETQYF	TGTGCCAGCAGCTTTTTGGTCCAGCAAGAGACCCAGTACTTC
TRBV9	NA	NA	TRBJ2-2	CASTVGPRTGELFF	TGTGCCAGCACCGTGGGGCCTAGAACCGGGGAGCTGTTTTTT
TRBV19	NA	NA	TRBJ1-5	CASSTGAAIRPQHF	TGTGCCAGTAGTACCGGGGCCGCGATAAGGCCCCAGCATTTT
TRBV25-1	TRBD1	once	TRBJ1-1	CASSPRQGQGNTEAFF	TGTGCCAGCAGTCCGAGACAGGGACAGGGAAACACTGAAGCTTTCTTT
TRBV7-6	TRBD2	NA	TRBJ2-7	CASSLGTASGASSYEQYF	TGTGCCAGCAGCTTAGGGACGGCTAGCGGGGCGAGCTCCTACGAGCAGTACTTC
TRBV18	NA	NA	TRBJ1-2	CASSPRGQSDGYTF	TGTGCCAGCTCACCACGTGGACAGTCTGATGGCTACACCTTC
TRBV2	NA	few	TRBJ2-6	CASSVTGSSGANVLTF	TGTGCCAGCAGTGTAACTGGTAGCTCTGGGGCCAACGTCCTGACTTTC
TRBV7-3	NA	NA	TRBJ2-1	CASSPEGFSYNEQFF	TGTGCCAGCAGCCCGGAGGGCTTTTCCTACAATGAGCAGTTCTTC
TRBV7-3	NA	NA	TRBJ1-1	CASSPQPGRRNTEAFF	TGTGCCAGCAGCCCCCAGCCGGGACGGCGGAACACTGAAGCTTTCTTT
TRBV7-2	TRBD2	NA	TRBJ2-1	CASSLESAGGGEQFF	TGTGCCAGCAGCTTAGAATCAGCGGGAGGGGGTGAGCAGTTCTTC
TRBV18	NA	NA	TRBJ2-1	CASSQGTYNEQFF	TGTGCCAGCTCACAAGGGACTTATAATGAGCAGTTCTTC
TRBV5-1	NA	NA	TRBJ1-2	CASSLDRRGGYTF	TGCGCCAGCAGCTTGGACAGAAGGGGCGGCTACACCTTC
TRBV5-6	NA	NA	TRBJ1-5	CASSLLSGGDQPQHF	TGTGCCAGCAGCCTGCTAAGTGGGGGTGATCAGCCCCAGCATTTT
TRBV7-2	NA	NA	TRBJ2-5	CASSIGTLKETQYF	TGTGCCAGCAGCATCGGGACGTTAAAAGAGACCCAGTACTTC
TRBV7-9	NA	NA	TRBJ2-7	CASSFEFGFEQYF	TGTGCCAGCAGCTTCGAGTTCGGGTTCGAGCAGTACTTC
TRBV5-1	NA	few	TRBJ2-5	CASSRQPQETQYF	TGCGCCAGCAGCCGACAGCCCCAAGAGACCCAGTACTTC
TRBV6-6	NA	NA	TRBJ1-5	CASSLDQPQHF	TGTGCCAGCAGCCTTGATCAGCCCCAGCATTTT
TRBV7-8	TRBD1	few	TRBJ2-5	CASSPRQGARETQYF	TGTGCCAGCAGCCCTAGACAGGGCGCCAGGGAGACCCAGTACTTC
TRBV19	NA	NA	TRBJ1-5	CASSLRDQPQHF	TGTGCCAGTAGCCTTAGGGATCAGCCCCAGCATTTT
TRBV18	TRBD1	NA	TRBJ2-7	CASSPGQGNEQYF	TGTGCCAGCTCACCAGGACAGGGAAACGAGCAGTACTTC
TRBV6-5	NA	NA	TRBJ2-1	CASSTAGGEFF	TGTGCCAGCAGTACCGCAGGAGGAGAGTTCTTC
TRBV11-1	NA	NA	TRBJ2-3	CASSYGESTSTDTQYF	TGTGCCAGCAGCTATGGGGAGTCCACTAGCACAGATACGCAGTATTTT
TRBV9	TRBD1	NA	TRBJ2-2	CASSVVNLPRDRVTGELFF	TGTGCCAGCAGCGTAGTAAATCTCCCCCGGGACAGGGTCACCGGGGAGCTGTTTTTT
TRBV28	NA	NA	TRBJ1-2	CASSFPQGLSYGYTF	TGTGCCAGCAGTTTTCCTCAGGGCCTCTCCTATGGCTACACCTTC
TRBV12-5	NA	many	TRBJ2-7	CASGPRQEIYEQYF	TGTGCTAGTGGCCCCAGACAGGAGATCTACGAGCAGTACTTC
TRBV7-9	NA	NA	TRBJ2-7	CASSLFQAVAYEQYF	TGTGCCAGCAGCTTATTCCAGGCTGTGGCCTACGAGCAGTACTTC
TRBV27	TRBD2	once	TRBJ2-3	CASSFQAGTADTQYF	TGTGCCAGCAGCTTCCAAGCGGGAACGGCGGATACGCAGTATTTT
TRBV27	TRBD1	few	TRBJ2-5	CASSLRRQGSETQYF	TGTGCCAGCAGCCTGCGGAGACAGGGATCAGAGACCCAGTACTTC
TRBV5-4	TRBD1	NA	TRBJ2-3	CASSGDRAFTDTQYF	TGTGCCAGCAGCGGGGACAGGGCGTTCACAGATACGCAGTATTTT
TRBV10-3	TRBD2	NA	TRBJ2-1	CAIGSGGGSYNEQFF	TGTGCCATCGGCTCTGGCGGGGGGTCCTACAATGAGCAGTTCTTC
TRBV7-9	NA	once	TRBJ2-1	CASSPSGLDNNEQFF	TGTGCCAGCAGCCCCTCGGGACTCGACAACAATGAGCAGTTCTTC
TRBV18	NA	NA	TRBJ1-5	CATSVGGAGQPQHF	TGTGCCACCTCCGTGGGAGGGGCGGGTCAGCCCCAGCATTTT
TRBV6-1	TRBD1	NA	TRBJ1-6	CASSRTGGDSPLHF	TGTGCCAGCAGCAGGACAGGGGGCGACTCACCCCTCCACTTT
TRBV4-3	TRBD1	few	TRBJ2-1	CASSQDRGTGGRNEQFF	TGCGCCAGCAGCCAAGATCGGGGGACAGGGGGCCGGAATGAGCAGTTCTTC
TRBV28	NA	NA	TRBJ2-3	CASSLLRDTQYF	TGTGCCAGCAGCCTCCTAAGAGATACGCAGTATTTT